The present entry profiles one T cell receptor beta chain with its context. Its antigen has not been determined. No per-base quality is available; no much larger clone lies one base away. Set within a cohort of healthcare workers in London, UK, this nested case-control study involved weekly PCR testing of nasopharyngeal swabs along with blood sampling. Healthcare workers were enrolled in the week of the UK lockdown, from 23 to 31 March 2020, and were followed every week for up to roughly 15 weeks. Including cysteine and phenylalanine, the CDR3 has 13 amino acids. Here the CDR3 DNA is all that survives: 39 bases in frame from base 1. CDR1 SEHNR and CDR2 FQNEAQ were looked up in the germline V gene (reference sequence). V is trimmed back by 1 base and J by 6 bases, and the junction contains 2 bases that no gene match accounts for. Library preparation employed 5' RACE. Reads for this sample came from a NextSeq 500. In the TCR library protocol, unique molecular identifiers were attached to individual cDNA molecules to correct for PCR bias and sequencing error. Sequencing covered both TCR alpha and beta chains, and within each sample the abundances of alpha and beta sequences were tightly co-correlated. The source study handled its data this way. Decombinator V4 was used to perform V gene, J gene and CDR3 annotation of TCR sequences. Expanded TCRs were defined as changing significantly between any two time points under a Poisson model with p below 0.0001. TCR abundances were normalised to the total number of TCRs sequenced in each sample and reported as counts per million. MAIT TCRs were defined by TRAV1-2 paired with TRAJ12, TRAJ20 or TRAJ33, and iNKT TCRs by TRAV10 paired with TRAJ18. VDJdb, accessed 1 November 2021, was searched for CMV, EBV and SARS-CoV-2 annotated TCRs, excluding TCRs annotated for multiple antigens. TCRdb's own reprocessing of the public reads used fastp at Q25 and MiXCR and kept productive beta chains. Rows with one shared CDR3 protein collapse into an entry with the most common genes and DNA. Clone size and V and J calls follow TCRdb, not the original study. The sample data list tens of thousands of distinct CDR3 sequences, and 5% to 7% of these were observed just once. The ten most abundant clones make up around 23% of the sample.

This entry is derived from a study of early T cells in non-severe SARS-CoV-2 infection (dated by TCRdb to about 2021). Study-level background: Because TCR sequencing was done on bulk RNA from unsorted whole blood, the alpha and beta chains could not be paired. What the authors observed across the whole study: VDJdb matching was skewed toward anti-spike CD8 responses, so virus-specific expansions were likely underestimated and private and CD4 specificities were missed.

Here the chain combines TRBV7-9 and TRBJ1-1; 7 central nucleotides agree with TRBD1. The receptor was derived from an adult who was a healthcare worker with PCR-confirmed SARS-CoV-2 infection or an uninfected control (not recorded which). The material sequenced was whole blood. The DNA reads TGTGCCAGCAGCTTAGGACAGGGCGCTGAAGCTTTCTTT. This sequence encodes CASSLGQGAEAFF.